There are a few counts of the clone carrying this T cell receptor beta chain. Its matching antigen is unknown. This sample is drawn from a study of chemoradiotherapy in HPV16-positive cancers. Study results and limitations: The functional HPV-specific definition rests on just a couple of HPV16-positive patients.

Clones were read by immunoSEQ multiplex PCR, and TCRdb kept only the in-frame ones, dropping some. The data hold fewer than 10,000 clones, with approximately 70% observed a single time. V was trimmed by 1 base and J by 6 bases, leaving 6 bases between them. The CDR3 sequence is 12 residues long. Germline CDR1 is SGHDN and CDR2 is FVKESK. The clonotype originates from a human donor with HPV-associated anogenital cancer. The chain couples TRBV14 to TRBJ1-1; D is undetermined. The sequenced sample was tumor tissue, obtained from a patient who underwent chemoradiotherapy. The chain's CDR3 is CASSQAGPEAFF. CDR3 sequence (DNA): TGTGCCAGCAGCCAAGCCGGACCTGAAGCTTTCTTT. Looking up the rest from reference TRBV14 and TRBJ1-1 gives the full variable domain: EAGVTQFPSHSVIEKGQTVTLRCDPISGHDNLYWYRRVMGKEIKFLLHFVKESKQDESGMPNNRFLAERTGGTYSTLKVQPAELEDSGVYFCASSQAGPEAFFGQGTRLTVV.